Given below is one T cell receptor (beta chain) in context. The sample is drawn from a study of PD-1 blockade in classical Hodgkin lymphoma. Each patient experienced a relapse that followed autologous stem cell transplantation, and brentuximab vedotin exposure varied. TCRdb's table, derived via immunoSEQ multiplex PCR, lists solely in-frame clones and lacks some. The table lists 95,000 to 120,000 clones, about 89% of them singletons, with 15% to 20% in the top ten. This receptor was taken from a human donor with classical Hodgkin lymphoma. Sequencing used peripheral blood mononuclear cells (PBMCs), obtained before the second cycle of nivolumab.

CDR3 in amino acids: CASSVGISKVEGTDTQYF. The CDR3 DNA follows: TGTGCCAGCAGCGTGGGCATATCGAAAGTCGAGGGCACAGATACGCAGTATTTT. This chain uses TRBV9 with TRBJ2-3, with D hard to call. Trimming left V 2 bases short and J 1 base short, with 20 bases between. Germline V gene data show CDR1 as SGDLS and CDR2 as YYNGEE. The CDR3 has 18 amino acids.